This T cell receptor (beta chain) was sequenced in a study of blood T cell repertoires in COVID-19. This CDR3 is 13 amino acids long. The ends were cut back, 0 bases at V and 9 bases at J, with 7 bases in the middle. Germline V CDR1 and CDR2: SGHRS, YFSETQ. Clones were sequenced by immunoSEQ multiplex PCR, and TCRdb holds only the in-frame ones, with some missing. The sample contains some 170,000 clones, 70% to 85% of which appear only once. The sequenced material came from PBMCs or T cells enriched from blood (not recorded which). The rearrangement uses TRBV5-1 and TRBJ1-6; no reliable D call. This receptor was taken from a man between 50 and 59 years old who had recovered from COVID-19. The CDR3 DNA is TGCGCCAGCAGCTTGGGCGAAACTTCACCCCTCCACTTT. This codes for CASSLGETSPLHF.